Presented here are 17 T cell receptor beta chains from one specimen sequenced in a study of T cell responses to AZD1222 COVID-19 vaccine. Assay used: immunoSEQ multiplex PCR; TCRdb lists only in-frame clones, some missing. This sample has about 160,000 clones, with about 92% found just once. The sample in question was peripheral blood, obtained 28 days after the second AZD1222 dose. These receptors were collected from an adult who received the AZD1222 COVID-19 vaccine.

The chain employs TRBV29-1 and TRBJ2-2, with 8 bases aligning to TRBD2. The CDR3 loop spans 14 amino acids. Germline loops: CDR1 SQVTM, CDR2 ANQGSEA. The ends lost 6 bases at V and 3 bases at J; junction bases unmatched: 6. The CDR3 spells CSVRAGVDTGELFF. The CDR3 DNA is TGCAGCGTCCGAGCGGGGGTTGACACCGGGGAGCTGTTTTTT.

This rearrangement joins TRBV7-2 to TRBJ1-4; the D gene is possibly TRBD1 (5 bases). Trimming pared 0 bases from V and 11 bases from J, leaving 16 bases between. The CDR3 spans 15 residues. Germline V gene lookup returns CDR1 SGHTA and CDR2 FQGNSA. The CDR3 sequence is CASSLAGVGGGKLFF. The CDR3 DNA reads as TGTGCCAGCAGCTTAGCGGGGGTCGGCGGCGGGAAACTGTTTTTT.

The chain is built from TRBV2 and TRBJ2-2; D is tentatively TRBD1 or TRBD2 (5 bases each). This CDR3 has 12 amino acids. V lost 9 bases and J 6 bases, leaving 11 bases between the germline ends. Per germline, CDR1 SNHLY and CDR2 FYNNEI. CDR3 region: CARGTGPGELFF. In DNA, the CDR3 is TGTGCCAGGGGGACGGGGCCCGGGGAGCTGTTTTTT.

The chain is built from TRBV4-1 and TRBJ2-3; D is possibly TRBD1 (5 bases). The CDR3 sequence is 16 residues long. Germline V gene sequence: CDR1 MGHRA, CDR2 YSYEKL. The V gene lost 0 bases and the J gene lost 1 base, with 11 bases spanning the gap. The CDR3 DNA reads TGCGCCAGCAGCCAAGATCTGGGGCCCGGCACAGATACGCAGTATTTT. This gives the protein CASSQDLGPGTDTQYF.

V gene TRBV18 combines with J gene TRBJ1-4; no clear D. Germline V CDR1 and CDR2: KGHSH, LQKENI. The CDR3 is 16 amino acids. V lost 3 bases and J lost 0, with 11 bases in between. CDR3 DNA: TGTGCCAGCTCACCTCGGGCTCTTGCAACTAATGAAAAACTGTTTTTT. This codes for CASSPRALATNEKLFF.

As concerns this clone: One end of the junction fails to match germline, which may point to a read error. The rearrangement uses TRBV7-9 and TRBJ1-1; maybe TRBD1 (6 bases). The CDR3 contains 11 residues. Per the germline V gene, CDR1 is SEHNR and CDR2 is FQNEAQ (reference sequence). The CDR3 spells CASSLGAGRRF. Written as DNA, the CDR3 is TGTGCCAGCAGCTTGGGGGCGGGACGTCGATTT.

The chain is built from TRBV28 and TRBJ1-5; no reliable D call. CDR1 and CDR2 from the germline V gene are MDHEN and SYDVKM. Trimming removed 3 bases at V and 0 bases at J, with 9 bases between. The CDR3 sequence is 15 residues long. Written as DNA, the CDR3 is TGTGCCAGCAGTTTTGGGAACGGTAGCAATCAGCCCCAGCATTTT. This translates into CASSFGNGSNQPQHF.

The table lists this clone with a count of one. The chain combines TRBV4-2 with TRBJ2-5; D is unresolved. CDR1 is LGHNA and CDR2 is YNFKEQ in the germline V gene. The V end was cut by 1 base, the J end by 7 bases, with 10 bases between. The CDR3 runs to 13 residues. This chain's CDR3 is CASSQGVSGTQYF. The DNA of the CDR3 is TGTGCCAGCAGCCAAGGGGTCAGTGGGACCCAGTACTTC.

The chain links TRBV5-1 to TRBJ2-6, with D unresolved. The V end was cut by 2 bases, the J end by 0 bases, with 12 bases between. This CDR3 is 17 amino acids long. Germline CDR1 is SGHRS and CDR2 is YFSETQ. The CDR3 here is CASSFSLDPSGANVLTF. CDR3 nucleotide sequence: TGCGCCAGCAGCTTCTCTTTAGATCCCTCTGGGGCCAACGTCCTGACTTTC.

The gene calls are TRBV6-5 and TRBJ1-1, with D perhaps TRBD1 (5 bases). Trimming left V 7 bases short and J 6 bases short, with 15 bases between. The CDR3 is 13 amino acids. The germline V gene has CDR1 MNHEY and CDR2 SVGAGI. The DNA for the CDR3 is TGTGCCAGCAATAGAGACAGCGGCTCTGAAGCTTTCTTT. Amino acids: CASNRDSGSEAFF.

The genes are TRBV29-1 and TRBJ2-1; D may correspond to TRBD1 or TRBD2 (5 bases each). V lost 5 bases and J 0 bases, leaving 14 bases between the germline ends. Germline values: CDR1 SQVTM, CDR2 ANQGSEA. There are 15 residues in the CDR3. The CDR3 spells CSVPGTGSSYNEQFF. The CDR3 bases are TGCAGCGTTCCCGGGACGGGGAGCTCCTACAATGAGCAGTTCTTC.

This clone was found once. J is TRBJ2-2 and V is TRBV5-1; D unresolved. The CDR3 is made up of 14 amino acids. Germline assignment: CDR1 SGHRS and CDR2 YFSETQ. V was pared by 1 base and J by 2 bases, with 6 bases between. CDR3 DNA: TGCGCCAGCAGCTTGTCCGCAAACACCGGGGAGCTGTTTTTT. It yields the protein CASSLSANTGELFF.

This sequence joins TRBV10-1 and TRBJ2-7; a possible D gene is TRBD1 (6 bases). The V gene's germline CDR1 is WNHNN and CDR2 SYGVQD (reference sequence). The CDR3 totals 15 residues. The V end lost 0 bases, the J end lost 5 bases, and 14 bases lay between the germline ends. CDR3 sequence reads: CASSESGQGSNEQYF. DNA of the CDR3: TGCGCCAGCAGTGAGTCGGGACAAGGATCCAACGAGCAGTACTTC.

This rearrangement joins TRBV7-2 to TRBJ1-3; a possible D gene is TRBD1 (5 bases). V lost 4 bases to trimming and J lost 2 bases, with 6 bases between them. This CDR3 comprises 13 residues. Germline V lookup: CDR1 SGHTA, CDR2 FQGNSA. The CDR3 DNA is TGTGCCAGCAGCTCGGGACCTGGAAACACCATATATTTT. Protein: CASSSGPGNTIYF.

This sequence joins TRBV6-1 and TRBJ2-3, with no clear D. The CDR3 contains 16 residues. The germline V gene has CDR1 MNHNS and CDR2 SASEGT. The V end was cut by 2 bases, the J end by 6 bases, with 18 bases between. DNA of the CDR3: TGTGCCAGCAGTGAATCCGTCAGGCAGCCGCGGGATACGCAGTATTTT. This sequence encodes CASSESVRQPRDTQYF.

This chain connects TRBV3-1 (or the pseudogene TRBV3-2) to TRBJ1-2; no firm D call. The CDR3 covers 15 residues. Germline V gene data show CDR1 as LGHDT and CDR2 as YNNKEL (reference sequence). V was pared by 1 base and J by 3 bases, with 12 bases between. The CDR3 bases are TGTGCCAGCAGCCAAGCTGCCACCAAGTACTATGGCTACACCTTC. Its translation is CASSQAATKYYGYTF.

The J gene is TRBJ2-7, the V gene TRBV7-3, with a possible D match to TRBD2 (6 bases). This CDR3 contains 13 residues. V shed 5 bases and J shed 5 bases, with 13 bases lying between them. The germline V gene has CDR1 SGHTA and CDR2 FQGTGA. CDR3 DNA: TGTGCCAGCAGCCCCCGTTGGGGGGACGAGCAGTACTTC. Translated: CASSPRWGDEQYF.